These 25 T cell receptor beta chains share one sample of origin, sequenced in a study of cytomegalovirus exposure and HLA in healthy donors. PCR used 60 Vbeta primers and 13 Jbeta primers. TCRdb's copy holds only in-frame clones and misses some; the assay was immunoSEQ multiplex PCR. The table shows 99,000 or so clones, with approximately 81% occurring only once. What was sequenced was PBMCs. Every receptor here comes from a young man in good health and CMV-seronegative.

This clone was picked up a small number of times. The genes are TRBV10-3 and TRBJ1-4; 7 bases are shared with TRBD1. CDR1 and CDR2 (germline): ENHRY, SYGVKD. The length of the CDR3 is 16 residues. V dropped 4 bases and J dropped 5; count of bases not matched to a gene: 10. The CDR3: CAISAGRMDRNEKLFF. DNA for the CDR3: TGTGCCATCAGTGCGGGACGGATGGACAGGAATGAAAAACTGTTTTTT.

The chain carries TRBV30 and TRBJ1-6; D is perhaps TRBD1 (5 bases). The CDR3 runs to 14 residues. The germline CDR1 and CDR2 sequences are GTSNPN and SVGIG (reference sequence). V was trimmed by 0 bases and J by 5 bases, leaving 8 bases between them. CDR3 DNA sequence: TGTGCCTGGAGTGTAGGAGGGGATAATTCACCCCTCCACTTT. It is translated as CAWSVGGDNSPLHF.

The genes are TRBV15 and TRBJ1-1; TRBD1 might be the D (5 bases). V gave up 5 bases and J gave up 1 base, with 8 bases separating them. CDR1 LNHNV and CDR2 YYDKDF come from the germline V gene (reference sequence). This CDR3 is 13 amino acids long. This CDR3 reads CATSQGWNTEAFF. Here the CDR3 DNA reads TGTGCCACCAGCCAGGGTTGGAACACTGAAGCTTTCTTT.

The chain combines TRBV28 with TRBJ2-1; tentatively, D is TRBD1 (5 bases). The CDR3 is 15 amino acids. CDR1 MDHEN and CDR2 SYDVKM come from the germline V gene. V was pared by 5 bases and J by 4 bases, with 15 bases between. CDR3 amino acids: CASSPLPGLYNEQFF. The CDR3 DNA reads as TGTGCCAGCAGTCCCCTCCCAGGGTTATACAATGAGCAGTTCTTC.

This chain uses TRBV27 with TRBJ2-5; tentatively, D is TRBD2 (5 bases). V lost 8 bases and J 3 bases, leaving 10 bases between the germline ends. The CDR3 is 12 residues long. CDR1 and CDR2 (germline): MNHEY, SMNVEV (reference sequence). This chain's CDR3 is CASLRAEETQYF. The CDR3, as DNA: TGTGCCAGCCTGAGGGCCGAAGAGACCCAGTACTTC.

This chain connects TRBV27 to TRBJ2-5, with TRBD2 as a possible D gene (5 bases). Germline CDR1 MNHEY, CDR2 SMNVEV (reference sequence). V dropped 3 bases and J dropped 3 bases, with 8 bases sitting between them. The CDR3 has 13 amino acids. The CDR3 region has the DNA TGTGCCAGCAGTTTTCACGGGGAAGAGACCCAGTACTTC. Its protein product is CASSFHGEETQYF.

This CDR3 reads CASSPQRGETQYF. CDR3 in DNA: TGTGCCAGCAGCCCCCAGCGAGGAGAGACCCAGTACTTC. The chain carries TRBV7-6 and TRBJ2-5; the D is unclear. V was cut by 5 bases and J by 4 bases, with 11 bases left in between. This CDR3 has 13 amino acids. CDR1 and CDR2 (germline): SGHVS, FNYEAQ. The entire variable domain, with the rest obtained from reference TRBV7-6 and TRBJ2-5, is as follows: GAGVSQSPRYKVTKRGQDVALRCDPISGHVSLYWYRQALGQGPEFLTYFNYEAQQDKSGLPNDRFSAERPEGSISTLTIQRTEQRDSAMYRCASSPQRGETQYFGPGTRLLVL.

The chain carries TRBV18 and TRBJ2-1; no clear D. This CDR3 region has 14 residues. V lost 0 bases to trimming and J lost 4 bases, with 7 bases between them. From germline, CDR1 is KGHSH and CDR2 LQKENI. The CDR3 here is CASSPPSKYNEQFF. DNA for the CDR3: TGTGCCAGCTCACCACCTTCCAAATACAATGAGCAGTTCTTC. Full variable domain (outside the CDR3, taken from reference TRBV18 and TRBJ2-1): NAGVMQNPRHLVRRRGQEARLRCSPMKGHSHVYWYRQLPEEGLKFMVYLQKENIIDESGMPKERFSAEFPKEGPSILRIQQVVRGDSAAYFCASSPPSKYNEQFFGPGTRLTVL.

This clone was observed a few times. The CDR3 bases are TGTGCCACCAGCAGGGGAGGTCCGGGGGGCTACACCTTC. Translation gives CATSRGGPGGYTF. The J gene is TRBJ1-2, the V gene TRBV15; D is unresolved. This CDR3 is built from 13 residues. V lost 3 bases, J lost 8 bases, and 13 bases lay in between. Germline loops: CDR1 LNHNV, CDR2 YYDKDF (reference sequence).

The chain couples TRBV19 to TRBJ1-5, with TRBD1 identical over 7 bases. The germline V gene has CDR1 LNHDA and CDR2 SQIVND (reference sequence). The CDR3 has 14 amino acids. V dropped 3 bases and J dropped 6; count of bases not matched to a gene: 5. In nucleotides, the CDR3 is TGTGCCAGTAGTATTCTACAGGGGACTCAGCCCCAGCATTTT. Protein: CASSILQGTQPQHF.

In DNA, the CDR3 is TGCGCCAGCAGCATGACTAGCGGGGGGATTTCCTACAATGAGCAGTTCTTC. Protein sequence: CASSMTSGGISYNEQFF. The V and J genes are TRBV4-1 and TRBJ2-1; 13 bases match TRBD2. CDR1 and CDR2 (germline): MGHRA, YSYEKL. V shed 5 bases, J shed 1 base, and the junction held 5 bases outside the gene matches. The CDR3 runs 17 residues.

This sequence joins TRBV12-5 and TRBJ2-7, with 8 bases fitting TRBD1. Germline loops: CDR1 LGHNT, CDR2 FRNRAP. The CDR3 is 14 amino acids. The V segment lost 4 bases and the J segment 5 bases; nucleotides outside the gene matches: 7. CDR3 bases: TGTGCTAGTGGTTCCTGGACAGGGAGAGACGAGCAGTACTTC. It translates to CASGSWTGRDEQYF.

This clone was seen only a few times. This chain uses TRBV27 with TRBJ2-1; a weak D match, TRBD2 (5 bases). CDR1 and CDR2 (germline): MNHEY, SMNVEV (reference sequence). The CDR3 totals 23 residues. Trimming shortened V by 0 bases and J by 0 bases, and 30 bases separated the two germline ends. The CDR3 region has the DNA TGTGCCAGCAGTTTATCCCCTTCGGAAGGCGGACTCCCTTCAAAGTCCTCCTACAATGAGCAGTTCTTC. Translation gives CASSLSPSEGGLPSKSSYNEQFF.

The gene calls are TRBV29-1 and TRBJ2-5; 13 positions agree with TRBD2. Trimming removed 6 bases from V and 3 bases from J; junction bases left unmatched: 7. CDR1 and CDR2 from the germline V gene are SQVTM and ANQGSEA. The CDR3 is made up of 15 amino acids. Written as DNA, the CDR3 is TGCAGCGTGGAACGACTAGCGGGGGGCAAAGAGACCCAGTACTTC. As protein: CSVERLAGGKETQYF.

The chain recombines TRBV28 with TRBJ2-7; 7 nucleotides align to TRBD1. V was pared by 3 bases and J by 3 bases, with 5 bases of the junction left unmatched. This CDR3 is 14 amino acids long. In germline, CDR1 is MDHEN, CDR2 SYDVKM. CDR3 protein: CASSLGDSVYEQYF. DNA for the CDR3: TGTGCCAGCAGTTTGGGGGACAGCGTCTACGAGCAGTACTTC.

CDR3 sequence (DNA): TGTGCCAGCAGTAGACAGGGGGCGCGGGTCTACGAGCAGTACTTC. Translated: CASSRQGARVYEQYF. V and J are TRBV6-1 and TRBJ2-7; 10 positions agree with TRBD1. The CDR3 runs to 15 residues. With 5 bases clipped from V and 3 bases from J, the junction kept 7 bases outside the gene matches. Per germline, CDR1 MNHNS and CDR2 SASEGT.

The chain carries TRBV18 and TRBJ2-5; a weak D match, TRBD2 (6 bases). With 2 bases removed from V and 5 bases from J, the gap between germline ends came to 21 bases. Per the germline V gene, CDR1 is KGHSH and CDR2 is LQKENI. The CDR3 is made up of 17 amino acids. CDR3 coding DNA: TGTGCCAGCTCACCATACACCGGGCCCGGGGGACGGGAGACCCAGTACTTC. Translating gives CASSPYTGPGGRETQYF.

The chain combines TRBV4-3 with TRBJ1-2; 10 bases are shared with TRBD1. CDR3 length: 12 amino acids. Germline-derived CDR1 and CDR2 are LGHNA and YSLEER. Trimming at V came to 4 bases and at J to 8 bases, leaving 1 base not matched to a gene. As DNA, the CDR3 is TGCGCCAGCAGCCGGACAGGGGGAGGCTACACCTTC. Amino acid sequence: CASSRTGGGYTF.

The rearrangement links TRBV5-6 to TRBJ2-1, with 9 bases fitting TRBD1. The germline gives CDR1 SGHDT, CDR2 YYEEEE. Unmatched junction bases numbered 11, after V lost 4 bases and J lost 3 bases. CDR3 length: 17 amino acids. The CDR3 region has the DNA TGTGCCAGCAGCGCCTCTGGACAGGGGCGCATCTACAATGAGCAGTTCTTC. This sequence encodes CASSASGQGRIYNEQFF. Looking up the rest from reference TRBV5-6 and TRBJ2-1 gives the full variable domain: DAGVTQSPTHLIKTRGQQVTLRCSPKSGHDTVSWYQQALGQGPQFIFQYYEEEERQRGNFPDRFSGHQFPNYSSELNVNALLLGDSALYLCASSASGQGRIYNEQFFGPGTRLTVL.

The chain is built from TRBV11-2 and TRBJ1-2, with a possible D match to TRBD1 (5 bases). Trimming left V 0 bases short and J 5 bases short, with 13 bases between. This CDR3 is 15 amino acids long. Germline loops: CDR1 SGHAT, CDR2 FQNNGV. DNA for the CDR3: TGTGCCAGCAGCTTAGAAGTGGTCAGGGATTATGGCTACACCTTC. Its translation: CASSLEVVRDYGYTF. Looking up the rest from reference TRBV11-2 and TRBJ1-2 gives the full variable domain: EAGVAQSPRYKIIEKRQSVAFWCNPISGHATLYWYQQILGQGPKLLIQFQNNGVVDDSQLPKDRFSAERLKGVDSTLKIQPAKLEDSAVYLCASSLEVVRDYGYTFGSGTRLTVV.

CDR3 sequence (DNA): TGTGCCAGCAGTGACAGTTTCTACGAGCAGTACTTC. This encodes CASSDSFYEQYF. The chain couples TRBV6-1 to TRBJ2-7; D gene uncertain. CDR1 MNHNS and CDR2 SASEGT come from the germline V gene. The CDR3 consists of 12 residues. V was clipped by 3 bases and J by 3 bases, with 6 bases between them.

The chain uses TRBV30 and TRBJ1-5; D is uncertain. Germline V lookup: CDR1 GTSNPN, CDR2 SVGIG (reference sequence). Trimming cost V 6 bases and J 2 bases, with 17 bases left between them. CDR3 size: 15 residues. The CDR3, as DNA: TGTGCCTGCAGTCATGCCCTATCCGGCAATCAGCCCCAGCATTTT. Translating it yields CACSHALSGNQPQHF.

The CDR3 DNA reads TGTGCCAGCAGCTTACGCAGGACTAGCGGGACGTACAATGAGCAGTTCTTC. Amino acids: CASSLRRTSGTYNEQFF. The chain employs TRBV11-2 and TRBJ2-1; 12 nucleotides align to TRBD2. The germline V gene has CDR1 SGHAT and CDR2 FQNNGV. The junction had 6 bases not matched to a gene; V was cut back by 2 bases and J by 4 bases. There are 17 residues in the CDR3.

The J gene is TRBJ2-7, the V gene TRBV11-2; a weak D match, TRBD1 (6 bases). The CDR3 extends over 14 amino acids. The germline V gene has CDR1 SGHAT and CDR2 FQNNGV. The V end lost 5 bases, the J end lost 3 bases, and 14 bases lay between the germline ends. The CDR3 sequence is CASSRLQGSYEQYF. The CDR3 nucleotides read TGTGCCAGCAGCCGACTACAGGGTAGCTACGAGCAGTACTTC.

This clone was found a few times. The chain joins TRBV9 to TRBJ1-5; D remains ambiguous. The germline CDR1 and CDR2 sequences are SGDLS and YYNGEE. The CDR3 sequence is 14 residues long. Trimming stripped 3 bases from V and 0 bases from J, with 7 bases between. The CDR3 DNA reads TGTGCCAGCAGCGGTGACTATAGCAATCAGCCCCAGCATTTT. Protein product: CASSGDYSNQPQHF.